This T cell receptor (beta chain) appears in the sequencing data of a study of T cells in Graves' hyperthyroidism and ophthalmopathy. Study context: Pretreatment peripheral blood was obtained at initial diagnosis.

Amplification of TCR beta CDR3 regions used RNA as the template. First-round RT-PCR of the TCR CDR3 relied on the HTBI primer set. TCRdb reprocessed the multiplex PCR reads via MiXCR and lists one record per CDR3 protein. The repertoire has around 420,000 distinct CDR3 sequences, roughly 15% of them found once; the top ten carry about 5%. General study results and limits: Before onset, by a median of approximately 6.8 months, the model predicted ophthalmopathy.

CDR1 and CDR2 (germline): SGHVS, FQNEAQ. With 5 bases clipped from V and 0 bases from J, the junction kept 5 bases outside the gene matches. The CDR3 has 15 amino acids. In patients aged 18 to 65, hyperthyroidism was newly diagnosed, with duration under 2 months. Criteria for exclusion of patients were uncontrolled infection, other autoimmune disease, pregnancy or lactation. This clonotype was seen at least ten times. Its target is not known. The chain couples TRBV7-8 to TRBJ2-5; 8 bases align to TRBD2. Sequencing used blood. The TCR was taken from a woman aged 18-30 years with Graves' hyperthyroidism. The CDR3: CASSTQRGYQETQYF. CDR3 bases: TGTGCCAGCAGCACGCAGCGGGGGTACCAAGAGACCCAGTACTTC.